What follows describes a single T cell receptor (beta chain). V lost 5 bases and J lost 10, with 8 bases in between. The CDR3 loop spans 10 amino acids. From germline, CDR1 is SEHNR and CDR2 FQNEAQ (reference sequence). The sample originates from a study of blood T cell repertoires in COVID-19. Study as a whole: Sample material is recorded as cDNA or gDNA derived from T cells, B-cell-depleted T cells, or PBMCs.

Authors' methods: Estimation of nucleated cell counts relied on the amplification of reference gene primers. Sequencing was performed with immunoSEQ multiplex PCR; in TCRdb, only in-frame clones are kept and a portion is missing. V and J calls and clone size follow that table, whereas D and trimming were derived from the DNA. The sample has 150,000 to 200,000 clones, approximately 84% seen once. Sequencing used peripheral blood. The J gene is TRBJ1-2, the V gene TRBV7-9; TRBD1 is a possible D gene (5 bases). This clonotype originated in a human donor with acute or convalescent COVID-19. The donor label of this sample is uncertain. DNA of the CDR3: TGTGCCAGCAGCCCGGGGGACTACACCTTC. Its protein is CASSPGDYTF.